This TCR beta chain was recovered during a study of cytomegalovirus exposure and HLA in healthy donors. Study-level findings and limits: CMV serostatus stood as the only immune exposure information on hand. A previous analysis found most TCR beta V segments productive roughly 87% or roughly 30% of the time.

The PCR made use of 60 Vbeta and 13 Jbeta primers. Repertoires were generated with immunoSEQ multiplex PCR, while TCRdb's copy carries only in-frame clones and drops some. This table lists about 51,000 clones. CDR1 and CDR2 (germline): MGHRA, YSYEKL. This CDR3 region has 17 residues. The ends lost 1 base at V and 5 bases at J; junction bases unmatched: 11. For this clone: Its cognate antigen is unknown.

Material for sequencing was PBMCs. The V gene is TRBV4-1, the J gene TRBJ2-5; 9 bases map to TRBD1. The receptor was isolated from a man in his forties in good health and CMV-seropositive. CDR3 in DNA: TGCGCCAGCAGCCAAGGGGGGGACAGGGTCGGGTGGGAGACCCAGTACTTC. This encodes CASSQGGDRVGWETQYF.